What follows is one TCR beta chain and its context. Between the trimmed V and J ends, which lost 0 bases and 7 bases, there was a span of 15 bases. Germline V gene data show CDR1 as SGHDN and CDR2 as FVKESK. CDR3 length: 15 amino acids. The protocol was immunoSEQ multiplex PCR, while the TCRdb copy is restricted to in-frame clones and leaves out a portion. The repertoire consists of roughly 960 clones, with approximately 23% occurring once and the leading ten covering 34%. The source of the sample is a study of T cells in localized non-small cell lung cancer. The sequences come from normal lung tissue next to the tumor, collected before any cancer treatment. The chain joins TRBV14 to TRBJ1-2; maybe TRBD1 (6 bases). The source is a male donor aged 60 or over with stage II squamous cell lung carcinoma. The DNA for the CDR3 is TGTGCCAGCAGCCAAGATCGGCAGGGGCTTGGTGGCTACACCTTC. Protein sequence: CASSQDRQGLGGYTF.